Presented here are 28 T cell receptor beta chains from one specimen sequenced in a study of T cell repertoires in ileal Crohn's disease. The data were produced by immunoSEQ multiplex PCR, yet TCRdb's version contains in-frame clones alone and is incomplete. This table holds about 510 clones, 91% found once. Time point indicated: proximal margin of the surgical specimen (macroscopically non-inflamed). The sequencing sample was made of ileal tissue. These receptors all come from an adult with Crohn's disease.

This chain links TRBV6-6 with TRBJ2-3; 9 bases agree with TRBD1. V gave up 4 bases and J gave up 1 base; unmatched junction bases: 3. CDR1 and CDR2 from the germline V gene are MNHNY and SVGAGI (reference sequence). The CDR3 contains 15 residues. CDR3 sequence (DNA): TGTGCCAGCAGTTCCCGGGACAGGGGCACAGATACGCAGTATTTT. This gives the protein CASSSRDRGTDTQYF.

The rearrangement joins TRBV7-9 to TRBJ2-7, with D perhaps matching TRBD1 (6 bases). V was pared by 4 bases and J by 3 bases, with 13 bases between. Germline lookup yields CDR1 SEHNR and CDR2 FQNEAQ (reference sequence). There are 14 residues in the CDR3. In DNA form, the CDR3 reads TGTGCCAGCAGCTATTATGACAGGTACTACGAGCAGTACTTC. This codes for CASSYYDRYYEQYF.

A few counts support this clone. The rearrangement links TRBV5-1 to TRBJ2-5; unclear D gene. Germline CDR1 is SGHRS and CDR2 is YFSETQ. The CDR3 is 13 amino acids. V dropped 4 bases and J dropped 5 bases, with 12 bases sitting between them. The chain's CDR3 is CASSLASYETQYF. CDR3 sequence (DNA): TGCGCCAGCAGCCTTGCTAGTTACGAGACCCAGTACTTC.

The gene calls are TRBV11-2 and TRBJ1-2; weak D call: TRBD1 (6 bases). Germline CDR1 and CDR2: SGHAT and FQNNGV. The CDR3 length is 13 residues. The V end was cut by 1 base, the J end by 6 bases, with 9 bases between. Written as DNA, the CDR3 is TGTGCCAGCAGCTTAGGAGGGGGGGATGGCTACACCTTC. This sequence encodes CASSLGGGDGYTF.

V is TRBV7-2 and J is TRBJ1-6, with 8 bases aligning to TRBD1. V was clipped by 1 base and J by 7 bases; unmatched bases: 9. Germline V lookup: CDR1 SGHTA, CDR2 FQGNSA. This CDR3 is built from 17 residues. CDR3 nucleotide sequence: TGTGCCAGCAGCTTAGGAGTGGACAGGGCTTTAAATTCACCCCTCCACTTT. Translated: CASSLGVDRALNSPLHF.

The DNA for the CDR3 is TGTGCCAGCTCTGGAGGGTCTGGGGCCAACGTCCTGACTTTC. It codes for CASSGGSGANVLTF. The V and J genes are TRBV6-5 and TRBJ2-6; D possibly corresponds to TRBD2 (6 bases). The CDR3 runs to 14 residues. Germline assignment: CDR1 MNHEY and CDR2 SVGAGI. The V end was cut by 8 bases, the J end by 1 base, with 9 bases between.

V usage is TRBV5-1 and J usage is TRBJ2-5; weak D call: TRBD2 (5 bases). This CDR3 has 13 residues. V lost 0 bases and J 4 bases, leaving 7 bases between the germline ends. Germline V gives CDR1 SGHRS, CDR2 YFSETQ. The CDR3 DNA reads as TGCGCCAGCAGCTTGGGGAGGCTAGAGACCCAGTACTTC. Translated: CASSLGRLETQYF.

The chain's CDR3 is CASSVGGTSLNEQFF. CDR3 DNA: TGTGCCAGCAGCGTAGGAGGGACTAGCCTCAATGAGCAGTTCTTC. The J gene is TRBJ2-1, the V gene TRBV9, with 9 bases identical to TRBD2. Unmatched junction bases numbered 4, after V lost 0 bases and J lost 6 bases. Germline CDR1 and CDR2: SGDLS and YYNGEE. The CDR3 loop spans 15 amino acids.

The J gene is TRBJ2-2, the V gene TRBV7-9; the D gene is possibly TRBD1 (6 bases). The germline CDR1 and CDR2 sequences are SEHNR and FQNEAQ (reference sequence). CDR3 length: 19 residues. The V end was cut by 5 bases, the J end by 4 bases, with 26 bases between. DNA for the CDR3: TGTGCCAGCAGCCTATCCTTTCCTAACTTGGACAGTTCCACCGGGGAGCTGTTTTTT. It codes for CASSLSFPNLDSSTGELFF.

In nucleotides, the CDR3 is TGTGCCAGCAGCTTAGGGGGGTCCTACGAGCAGTACTTC. Residues: CASSLGGSYEQYF. The V gene is TRBV11-2, the J gene TRBJ2-7; the D call may be TRBD1 or TRBD2 (5 bases each). Trimming left V 1 base short and J 1 base short, with 5 bases between. Germline CDR1 is SGHAT and CDR2 is FQNNGV. The CDR3 spans 13 residues.

The gene calls are TRBV10-3 and TRBJ2-2, with 9 nucleotides matching TRBD2. The V gene's germline CDR1 is ENHRY and CDR2 SYGVKD. The CDR3 has 17 residues. V lost 0 bases and J lost 5; bases outside the gene matches: 7. CDR3 sequence: CAISESLAGSATGELFF. CDR3 nucleotide sequence: TGTGCCATCAGTGAGTCTCTAGCGGGGTCTGCAACCGGGGAGCTGTTTTTT.

This rearrangement joins TRBV13 to TRBJ2-2; perhaps TRBD2 as D (6 bases). Trimming removed 0 bases from V and 4 bases from J, with 12 bases in between. Germline lookup yields CDR1 PRHDT and CDR2 FYEKMQ (reference sequence). The CDR3 loop spans 16 amino acids. CDR3: CASSLGLRRGTGELFF. CDR3 nucleotide sequence: TGTGCCAGCAGCTTAGGCCTGAGGCGGGGCACCGGGGAGCTGTTTTTT.

This clone occurred a few times. The chain has TRBV11-2 and TRBJ2-3; 13 bases are a match to TRBD2. The length of the CDR3 is 17 residues. The ends lost 5 bases at V and 3 bases at J; junction bases unmatched: 8. Looked up from germline, CDR1 is SGHAT and CDR2 is FQNNGV. The CDR3 DNA is TGTGCCAGCAGCACGGACACTAGCGGGGGGGCAACAGATACGCAGTATTTT. Residues: CASSTDTSGGATDTQYF.

The rearrangement joins TRBV9 to TRBJ2-3; the D is unclear. The V gene lost 4 bases and the J gene lost 9 bases, with 12 bases spanning the gap. CDR1 and CDR2 from the germline V gene are SGDLS and YYNGEE. The CDR3 is made up of 12 amino acids. CDR3 bases: TGTGCCAGCAGCCCACCCTTTGGCACGCAGTATTTT. Protein: CASSPPFGTQYF.

The chain has TRBV19 and TRBJ1-5, with D hard to call. The CDR3 has 17 residues. Between the trimmed V and J ends, which lost 6 bases and 1 base, there was a span of 19 bases. Per the germline V gene, CDR1 is LNHDA and CDR2 is SQIVND (reference sequence). The CDR3 region has the DNA TGTGCCAGTAGCCGGGCCACGGCGGGTATGAGCAATCAGCCCCAGCATTTT. This codes for CASSRATAGMSNQPQHF.

The V gene is TRBV4-1, the J gene TRBJ2-7; tentative D call: TRBD1 (6 bases). V was pared by 2 bases and J by 4 bases, with 12 bases between. Germline loops: CDR1 MGHRA, CDR2 YSYEKL. The CDR3 totals 14 residues. The CDR3 protein is CASSQSWTVYEQYF. For the CDR3, the DNA is TGCGCCAGCAGCCAATCGTGGACAGTATACGAGCAGTACTTC.

This chain joins TRBV19 and TRBJ1-2; the D gene is possibly TRBD1 (6 bases). The CDR3 spans 14 residues. The germline gives CDR1 LNHDA, CDR2 SQIVND (reference sequence). V lost 6 bases and J lost 4, with 15 bases in between. CDR3 sequence: CASSNTGFTYGYTF. Here the CDR3 DNA reads TGTGCCAGTAGCAACACAGGGTTTACCTATGGCTACACCTTC. Using reference TRBV19 and TRBJ1-2 for the parts outside the CDR3, the full variable domain is DGGITQSPKYLFRKEGQNVTLSCEQNLNHDAMYWYRQDPGQGLRLIYYSQIVNDFQKGDIAEGYSVSREKKESFPLTVTSAQKNPTAFYLCASSNTGFTYGYTFGSGTRLTVV.

By proportion, this clone is hyperexpanded. The chain combines TRBV19 with TRBJ2-7; D is possibly TRBD2 (5 bases). V lost 4 bases to trimming and J lost 2 bases, with 21 bases between them. Germline CDR1 LNHDA, CDR2 SQIVND (reference sequence). The CDR3 is 17 residues long. In nucleotides, the CDR3 is TGTGCCAGTAGTACCCCGGAGGACTCAGCGGAACCCTACGAGCAGTACTTC. Its protein is CASSTPEDSAEPYEQYF.

The rearrangement uses TRBV4-2 and TRBJ2-7, with TRBD1 identical over 10 bases. Germline-derived CDR1 and CDR2 are LGHNA and YNFKEQ. The CDR3 extends over 18 amino acids. V dropped 3 bases and J dropped 2; count of bases not matched to a gene: 13. For the CDR3, the DNA is TGTGCCAGCAGCCAGAATCTTGCACCGGGACAGGGGACCTACGAGCAGTACTTC. It translates to CASSQNLAPGQGTYEQYF.

The chain is built from TRBV15 and TRBJ1-2; D is perhaps TRBD1 (6 bases). Germline CDR1 and CDR2: LNHNV and YYDKDF (reference sequence). V lost 0 bases and J 8 bases, leaving 19 bases between the germline ends. This CDR3 is 16 amino acids long. This CDR3 is CATSRDATGALGGYTF. In nucleotides, the CDR3 is TGTGCCACCAGCAGAGATGCGACAGGTGCCCTTGGAGGCTACACCTTC.

This sequence joins TRBV7-9 and TRBJ1-1, with D hard to call. Trimming removed 5 bases at V and 1 base at J, with 11 bases between. CDR3 length: 14 amino acids. Germline assignment: CDR1 SEHNR and CDR2 FQNEAQ (reference sequence). The CDR3 loop is CASSGRASNTEAFF. The CDR3 DNA reads as TGTGCCAGCAGCGGTCGGGCATCGAACACTGAAGCTTTCTTT.

This chain connects TRBV6-4 to TRBJ2-3; a possible D gene is TRBD2 (6 bases). CDR3 length: 15 amino acids. Germline assignment: CDR1 MRHNA and CDR2 SNTAGT. V gave up 3 bases and J gave up 1 base, with 11 bases separating them. This CDR3 reads CASSEGGLGTDTQYF. CDR3 DNA sequence: TGTGCCAGCAGTGAAGGAGGGCTGGGCACAGATACGCAGTATTTT.

This chain uses TRBV30 with TRBJ2-6; D possibly corresponds to TRBD2 (5 bases). Trimming removed 2 bases from V and 4 bases from J, with 9 bases in between. The CDR3 length is 14 residues. Germline V CDR1 and CDR2: GTSNPN, SVGIG (reference sequence). The CDR3 DNA is TGTGCCTGGAGTACGGGGTCCGGGGCCAACGTCCTGACTTTC. Residues: CAWSTGSGANVLTF.

This clone was counted a single time. The chain carries TRBV15 and TRBJ2-6; unclear D gene. The CDR3 covers 14 residues. Trimming stripped 1 base from V and 4 bases from J, with 5 bases between. Germline V CDR1 and CDR2: LNHNV, YYDKDF (reference sequence). DNA of the CDR3: TGTGCCACCAGCAGAGCTTCCGGGGCCAACGTCCTGACTTTC. Translated, it gives CATSRASGANVLTF. The entire variable domain, with the rest obtained from reference TRBV15 and TRBJ2-6, is as follows: DAMVIQNPRYQVTQFGKPVTLSCSQTLNHNVMYWYQQKSSQAPKLLFHYYDKDFNNEADTPDNFQSRRPNTSFCFLDIRSPGLGDTAMYLCATSRASGANVLTFGAGSRLTVL.

The J gene is TRBJ2-5, the V gene TRBV6-6; D gene ambiguous. The germline V and J ends were trimmed by 2 bases and 2 bases, with 12 bases remaining between them. Germline V gene lookup returns CDR1 MNHNY and CDR2 SVGAGI (reference sequence). The CDR3 covers 15 residues. The CDR3 nucleotides are TGTGCCAGCAGTTACCCTCAAGGAGCTCAAGAGACCCAGTACTTC. It encodes CASSYPQGAQETQYF.

The genes are TRBV13 and TRBJ2-5; possible D gene TRBD2, 5 bases. Germline V CDR1 and CDR2: PRHDT, FYEKMQ (reference sequence). The CDR3 extends over 14 amino acids. Trimming removed 5 bases at V and 2 bases at J, with 12 bases between. The CDR3 region is CASSPWTGQETQYF. CDR3 sequence (DNA): TGTGCCAGCAGCCCGTGGACGGGACAAGAGACCCAGTACTTC.

The chain carries TRBV7-6 and TRBJ2-2; TRBD1 matches at 11 bases. This CDR3 is 17 amino acids long. V trimming: 7 bases; J trimming: 4 bases; junction bases outside the gene matches: 11. Germline loops: CDR1 SGHVS, CDR2 FNYEAQ. CDR3 sequence (DNA): TGTGCCAGCAACTCGGGCGGGACAGGGGGGAGCACCGGGGAGCTGTTTTTT. Translated: CASNSGGTGGSTGELFF.

The V and J genes are TRBV30 and TRBJ1-5, with no clear D. CDR1 is GTSNPN, CDR2 SVGIG, per germline (reference sequence). Trimming took 0 bases from V and 2 from J, leaving 11 bases between them. This CDR3 is 15 amino acids long. The CDR3 DNA reads TGTGCCTGGAGTGTAGGAGGGTTTGGCAATCAGCCCCAGCATTTT. Protein product: CAWSVGGFGNQPQHF. Full variable domain (rest looked up from reference TRBV30 and TRBJ1-5): SQTIHQWPATLVQPVGSPLSLECTVEGTSNPNLYWYRQAAGRGLQLLFYSVGIGQISSEVPQNLSASRPQDRQFILSSKKLLLSDSGFYLCAWSVGGFGNQPQHFGDGTRLSIL.